This T cell receptor (beta chain) originates from a study of T cells in women clearing cervical HPV infection. For the study at large: Controls gave blood once infection was undetectable; cases at lesion identification. The study's findings and limits: Repertoire richness, not evenness, was significantly elevated in CIN3+ cases versus controls. It is unknown whether associations predate infection; no effector/memory or HPV-specific sorting.

Genomic DNA, averaging roughly 1,200 ng per sample, yielded TCR beta CDR3 via immunoSEQ. Repertoires were generated with immunoSEQ multiplex PCR, while TCRdb's copy carries only in-frame clones and drops some. The table lists 20,000 to 30,000 clones. Details on this clone: The antigen is undetermined. The sequenced fragment ends 3 residues before the CDR3 boundary, so the rest is inferred from the germline J gene.

Germline lookup yields CDR1 LNHDA and CDR2 SQIVND (reference sequence). This CDR3 contains 14 residues. J was trimmed by 5 bases and V by 9 bases; bases with no gene match: 9. Sequencing was performed on blood buffy coat. The genes are TRBV19 and TRBJ2-1; 8 bases fit TRBD1. The sequence came from a woman between 18 and 70 years old with a cervical HPV16 infection that either progressed to CIN3+ or cleared (not recorded which). CDR3 DNA (partial): TGTGCCAGCTCACGACAGGGGATGAACAATGAG. Its protein is CASSRQGMNNE. The full CDR3 protein reads CASSRQGMNNEQFF. Based on the CDR3 plus reference TRBV19 and TRBJ2-1, the full variable domain is DGGITQSPKYLFRKEGQNVTLSCEQNLNHDAMYWYRQDPGQGLRLIYYSQIVNDFQKGDIAEGYSVSREKKESFPLTVTSAQKNPTAFYLCASSRQGMNNEQFFGPGTRLTVL.